This T cell receptor (beta chain) came from a study of T cells in Graves' hyperthyroidism and ophthalmopathy. This clonotype has a handful of counts. The target antigen is unknown. The CDR3 is made up of 14 amino acids. The V end was cut by 1 base, the J end by 2 bases, with 8 bases between. Germline V lookup: CDR1 SGHAT, CDR2 FQNNGV. Regions amplified from RNA transcripts were the TCR beta CDR3 regions. TCR CDR3 underwent first-round RT-PCR with the HTBI primer set. TCRdb processed the multiplex PCR reads anew with MiXCR; each CDR3 protein has one entry. The data contain 300,000 to 450,000 distinct CDR3 sequences, about 14% of them seen just once; the ten biggest clones take up 11%. General study findings and limits: Most clonotypes that expanded in the thyroid above 0.001 also showed up in blood.

Graves' hyperthyroidism showing no ophthalmopathy progression within 18 months was considered stable. Newly diagnosed patients aged 18 to 65 had hyperthyroidism of under 2 months' duration. Diagnosis relied on clinical symptoms, serum thyroxine and TRAb, thyroid ultrasound and orbital computed tomography. The source of this sequence is a woman aged 60-75 years with Graves' hyperthyroidism. The chain couples TRBV11-2 to TRBJ1-2; D remains ambiguous. What was sequenced was blood. CDR3 coding DNA: TGTGCCAGCAGCTTAGTTAACCCCAACTATGGCTACACCTTC. Amino acids: CASSLVNPNYGYTF.